These 21 T cell receptor beta chains originate from one sample sequenced in a study of beta chain features in type 1 diabetes. The study, taken as a whole, reports: For Type 1 diabetes patients, all four CD4+ subsets carried TCRB CDR3s that were moderately but significantly shorter.

The antigens of these receptors remain unknown. TCRB transcripts that were expressed got sequenced, as all of the isolated RNA had been reverse transcribed. TCRdb's table, derived via immunoSEQ multiplex PCR, lists solely in-frame clones and lacks some. The repertoire holds more than 95,000 clones, with under 30% as singletons. The sequencing input was central memory CD4+ T cells from blood. The origin of the receptors is a young woman with type 1 diabetes.

This clone was seen only a few times. V is TRBV9 and J is TRBJ1-1, with a possible D match to TRBD1 (5 bases). The CDR3 runs 14 residues. The V end lost 0 bases, the J end lost 5 bases, and 11 bases lay between the germline ends. CDR1 is SGDLS, CDR2 YYNGEE, per germline. CDR3 loop: CASSVGEGLTEAFF. For the CDR3, the DNA is TGTGCCAGCAGCGTAGGGGAGGGGTTGACTGAAGCTTTCTTT.

CDR3: CASADTRDYGYTF. The CDR3 nucleotides read TGTGCCAGTGCGGACACCCGAGACTATGGCTACACCTTC. The gene calls are TRBV19 and TRBJ1-2, with D perhaps matching TRBD1 (5 bases). Per the germline V gene, CDR1 is LNHDA and CDR2 is SQIVND (reference sequence). Trimming took off 8 bases at V and 3 bases at J, with 13 bases between the two ends. The CDR3 spans 13 residues.

In DNA, the CDR3 is TGTGCCAGCAGTGGGACAGCGTCGAGTACTGAAGCTTTCTTT. Amino acids: CASSGTASSTEAFF. This chain uses TRBV6-6 with TRBJ1-1; TRBD1 aligns across 7 bases. V shed 5 bases and J 5 bases; nucleotides not matched to a gene: 8. Germline CDR1 and CDR2: MNHNY and SVGAGI (reference sequence). This CDR3 has 14 residues.

The chain links TRBV10-3 to TRBJ2-6; tentatively, D is TRBD1 (5 bases). The V gene lost 9 bases and the J gene lost 0 bases, with 9 bases spanning the gap. Germline V gene lookup returns CDR1 ENHRY and CDR2 SYGVKD. There are 14 residues in the CDR3. CDR3 bases: TGTGCCATAGGGGTAAGCTCTGGGGCCAACGTCCTGACTTTC. It yields the protein CAIGVSSGANVLTF.

The sample holds a few counts of this clone. The chain couples TRBV19 to TRBJ1-5; TRBD1 aligns across 9 bases. Germline values: CDR1 LNHDA, CDR2 SQIVND (reference sequence). J lost 2 bases, V lost 3 bases, and 2 bases had no gene match. This CDR3 has 15 amino acids. Written as DNA, the CDR3 is TGTGCCAGTAGTATCAGGACAGGGGGCAATCAGCCCCAGCATTTT. This sequence encodes CASSIRTGGNQPQHF.

The V and J genes are TRBV4-3 and TRBJ2-1, with 11 bases aligning to TRBD2. The junction had 9 bases not matched to a gene; V was cut back by 0 bases and J by 5 bases. This CDR3 is 18 amino acids long. Germline V gives CDR1 LGHNA, CDR2 YSLEER. The CDR3 loop reads CASSQDFKGTSGNNEQFF. In nucleotides, the CDR3 is TGCGCCAGCAGCCAAGATTTCAAGGGGACTAGCGGAAACAATGAGCAGTTCTTC.

A few counts support this clone. V usage is TRBV29-1 and J usage is TRBJ1-1; no firm D call. V was shortened by 4 bases and J by 0 bases, with 21 bases between the two germline ends. Germline V lookup: CDR1 SQVTM, CDR2 ANQGSEA. This CDR3 has 17 amino acids. The CDR3 DNA is TGCAGCGTTGCCATGACCCCATGGGTAACTATGAACACTGAAGCTTTCTTT. Its protein is CSVAMTPWVTMNTEAFF.

This clone appeared a few times. This chain connects TRBV18 to TRBJ1-2, with a tentative D call TRBD1 (6 bases). The CDR3 runs to 14 residues. Per germline, CDR1 KGHSH and CDR2 LQKENI. Trimming pared 6 bases from V and 6 bases from J, leaving 17 bases between. The CDR3 sequence: CASSRQDVLHGYTF. DNA of the CDR3: TGTGCCAGCTCCCGACAGGATGTACTGCATGGCTACACCTTC.

The rearrangement uses TRBV28 and TRBJ2-7; the D gene is possibly TRBD2 (6 bases). The V end was cut by 6 bases, the J end by 4 bases, with 10 bases between. Per the germline V gene, CDR1 is MDHEN and CDR2 is SYDVKM. The length of the CDR3 is 12 residues. CDR3 amino acids: CASRGLKYEQYF. The CDR3, as DNA: TGTGCCAGCAGGGGACTTAAATACGAGCAGTACTTC.

This chain connects TRBV5-4 to TRBJ2-3; 11 bases line up with TRBD2. The CDR3 sequence is 17 residues long. The V and J ends lost 0 bases and 6 bases, in that order; junction bases with no gene match: 9. Germline assignment: CDR1 SGHNT and CDR2 YYREEE (reference sequence). In DNA, the CDR3 is TGTGCCAGCAGCTTGGGAAGACTAGCGGGACTTGGGGATACGCAGTATTTT. It codes for CASSLGRLAGLGDTQYF.

The genes are TRBV9 and TRBJ1-5; possibly TRBD1 for D (5 bases). Trimming removed 3 bases from V and 3 bases from J, with 16 bases in between. The CDR3 sequence is 16 residues long. Germline V CDR1 and CDR2: SGDLS, YYNGEE. This CDR3 is CASSGAGADPNQPQHF. The DNA of the CDR3 is TGTGCCAGCAGCGGGGCTGGGGCAGACCCCAATCAGCCCCAGCATTTT.

The chain carries TRBV13 and TRBJ2-4; TRBD1 matches 9 bases. V was pared by 4 bases and J by 1 base, with 8 bases of the junction left unmatched. The CDR3 runs to 17 residues. Germline assignment: CDR1 PRHDT and CDR2 FYEKMQ (reference sequence). CDR3 coding DNA: TGTGCCAGCAGCTCATTTGGGACAGGGCTCGCCAAAAACATTCAGTACTTC. It is translated as CASSSFGTGLAKNIQYF. Full variable domain (rest looked up from reference TRBV13 and TRBJ2-4): AAGVIQSPRHLIKEKRETATLKCYPIPRHDTVYWYQQGPGQDPQFLISFYEKMQSDKGSIPDRFSAQQFSDYHSELNMSSLELGDSALYFCASSSFGTGLAKNIQYFGAGTRLSVL.

J is TRBJ2-1 and V is TRBV6-5; 8 bases are a match to TRBD2. V was clipped by 0 bases and J by 10 bases; unmatched bases: 11. This CDR3 comprises 16 residues. Germline V CDR1 and CDR2: MNHEY, SVGAGI. The CDR3, as DNA: TGTGCCAGCAGTTACTCGAGGCTAGCGGGCCTCGGGGAGCAGTTCTTC. Encoded protein: CASSYSRLAGLGEQFF.

This chain connects TRBV10-3 to TRBJ2-1; possible D gene TRBD2, 6 bases. Germline CDR1 reads ENHRY; CDR2 reads SYGVKD. V lost 0 bases to trimming and J lost 6 bases, with 18 bases between them. This CDR3 is 17 amino acids long. The CDR3 DNA reads as TGTGCCATCAGTGAGTCGTTAGGGCGGGACCTTACCAATGAGCAGTTCTTC. Translated: CAISESLGRDLTNEQFF.

The genes are TRBV28 and TRBJ1-6, with 9 bases identical to TRBD1. CDR3 length: 15 residues. In germline, CDR1 is MDHEN, CDR2 SYDVKM. The V gene end was trimmed by 5 bases and the J gene end by 9 bases; junction bases not matched to a gene: 8. CDR3 coding DNA: TGTGCCAGCAGTGCCCGGGACAGGGATGTTTCACCCCTCCACTTT. Translation: CASSARDRDVSPLHF.

This clone has more than one count but fewer than ten. V gene TRBV5-4 combines with J gene TRBJ2-4; the D gene is possibly TRBD1 (6 bases). V lost 5 bases to trimming and J lost 0 bases, with 18 bases between them. This CDR3 has 17 residues. Germline V gives CDR1 SGHNT, CDR2 YYREEE (reference sequence). The CDR3 nucleotides read TGTGCCAGCAGGAAGGGGGATGCGGGTGTAGCCAAAAACATTCAGTACTTC. This sequence encodes CASRKGDAGVAKNIQYF.

The chain has TRBV5-5 and TRBJ2-3, with D uncertain. The germline CDR1 and CDR2 sequences are SGHKS and YYEKEE (reference sequence). The length of the CDR3 is 12 residues. The ends were cut back, 2 bases at V and 7 bases at J, with 8 bases in the middle. CDR3 sequence reads: CASSFSGNTQYF. Here the CDR3 DNA reads TGTGCCAGCAGCTTCTCCGGTAATACGCAGTATTTT.

V gene TRBV6-1 combines with J gene TRBJ1-5; D call uncertain. The germline V gene has CDR1 MNHNS and CDR2 SASEGT. Trimming removed 1 base from V and 1 base from J, with 8 bases in between. This CDR3 comprises 15 residues. CDR3: CASSEGWLSNQPQHF. CDR3 DNA sequence: TGTGCCAGCAGTGAAGGATGGCTGAGCAATCAGCCCCAGCATTTT.

This clone was seen a handful of times. The V gene is TRBV7-8, the J gene TRBJ2-5, with 9 bases lining up with TRBD1. J was trimmed by 5 bases and V by 3 bases; bases with no gene match: 7. This CDR3 spans 15 amino acids. In germline, CDR1 is SGHVS, CDR2 FQNEAQ. As DNA, the CDR3 is TGTGCCAGCAGCTTTCAGGGACAGGGTCGCGAGACCCAGTACTTC. Protein product: CASSFQGQGRETQYF.

This clone was picked up a small number of times. The chain joins TRBV7-2 to TRBJ2-5; D is ambiguous. With 0 bases removed from V and 1 base from J, the gap between germline ends came to 9 bases. This CDR3 comprises 15 residues. Germline CDR1 is SGHTA and CDR2 is FQGNSA. The CDR3 DNA reads as TGTGCCAGCAGCTTAGCGGCTAGTCTCCAAGAGACCCAGTACTTC. Protein: CASSLAASLQETQYF.

The gene calls are TRBV9 and TRBJ1-2; D remains ambiguous. Trimming cost V 2 bases and J 3 bases, with 11 bases left between them. The germline gives CDR1 SGDLS, CDR2 YYNGEE. This CDR3 spans 14 amino acids. The CDR3 protein is CASSVEQPYYGYTF. CDR3 DNA: TGTGCCAGCAGCGTTGAACAGCCCTACTATGGCTACACCTTC. Full variable domain (outside the CDR3, taken from reference TRBV9 and TRBJ1-2): DSGVTQTPKHLITATGQRVTLRCSPRSGDLSVYWYQQSLDQGLQFLIQYYNGEERAKGNILERFSAQQFPDLHSELNLSSLELGDSALYFCASSVEQPYYGYTFGSGTRLTVV.